This TCR beta chain was recorded in a study of CD8 T cells in ankylosing spondylitis. Whole-study results and caveats: A TCR beta motif made of several highly homologous variants seemed typical of ankylosing spondylitis blood. The clones that were linked to disease were reported to be significantly enriched in matched synovial fluid samples from ankylosing spondylitis patients. Some motif variants had been reported before (in reactive arthritis synovial fluid and blood).

V was cut by 0 bases and J by 2 bases, with 8 bases left in between. The CDR3 extends over 14 amino acids. From germline, CDR1 is SGHKS and CDR2 YYEKEE (reference sequence). Quantitative 5'-RACE was performed with molecular barcodes, and it yielded the TCR beta libraries. TCRdb re-derived calls from the 5' RACE reads in MiXCR, one entry per CDR3 protein. The data hold a few hundred thousand distinct CDR3 sequences, with under 12% observed a single time. Details on this clonotype: No antigen is known for it.

The source is a male donor with ankylosing spondylitis or in good health (not recorded which). The sequencing sample was made of blood, either unsorted or a sorted T cell fraction (not recorded which). V usage is TRBV5-5 and J usage is TRBJ1-2, with D unclear. The CDR3 protein is CASSLGVENYGYTF. In DNA form, the CDR3 reads TGTGCCAGCAGCTTGGGGGTAGAGAACTATGGCTACACCTTC.